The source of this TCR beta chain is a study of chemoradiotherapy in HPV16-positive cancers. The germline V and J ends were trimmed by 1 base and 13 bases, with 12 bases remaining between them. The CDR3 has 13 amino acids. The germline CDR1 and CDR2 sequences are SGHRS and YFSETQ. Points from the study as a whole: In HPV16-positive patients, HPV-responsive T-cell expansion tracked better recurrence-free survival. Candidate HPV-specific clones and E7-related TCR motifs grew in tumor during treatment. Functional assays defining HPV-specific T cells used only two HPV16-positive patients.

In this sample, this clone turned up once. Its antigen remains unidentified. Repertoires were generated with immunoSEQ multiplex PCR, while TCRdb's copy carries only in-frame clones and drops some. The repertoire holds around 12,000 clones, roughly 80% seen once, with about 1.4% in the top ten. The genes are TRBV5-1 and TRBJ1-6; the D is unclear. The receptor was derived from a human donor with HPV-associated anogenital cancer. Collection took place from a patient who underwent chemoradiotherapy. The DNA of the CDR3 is TGCGCCAGCAGCTTGAGGGCGTCATGGCCCCTCCACTTT. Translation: CASSLRASWPLHF.